This is a list of T cell receptor beta chains from one sample in a study of shared clonotypes between healthy human individuals. Sequencing used immunoSEQ multiplex PCR; TCRdb keeps in-frame clones, though not all of them. Of 750,000 to 1,000,000 clones in the sample, nearly 95% were seen once. Sequencing was performed on naive CD8+ T cells sorted from blood. Every receptor here comes from a young man in good health. Each CDR3 is given with its conserved first and last residue. Each record gives: V gene, J gene, CDR3 protein.

V gene: TRBV5-6; J gene: TRBJ1-5; CDR3 protein: CASSVAGTNQPQHF
V gene: TRBV4-1; J gene: TRBJ2-7; CDR3 protein: CASSQEGQSALYEQYF
V gene: TRBV4-1; J gene: TRBJ2-3; CDR3 protein: CASSQVLLSTDTQYF
V gene: TRBV27; J gene: TRBJ2-1; CDR3 protein: CASSSGYNNEQFF
V gene: TRBV6-1; J gene: TRBJ1-5; CDR3 protein: CASIEKYSNQPQHF
V gene: TRBV19; J gene: TRBJ2-7; CDR3 protein: CASSMGTSGNFYEQYF
V gene: TRBV7-2; J gene: TRBJ1-5; CDR3 protein: CASSFGQALNSNQPQHF
V gene: TRBV28; J gene: TRBJ2-5; CDR3 protein: CASTPTGTGEETQYF
V gene: TRBV2; J gene: TRBJ1-2; CDR3 protein: CASSVSRDTINYGYTF
V gene: TRBV11-2; J gene: TRBJ2-1; CDR3 protein: CASSASPGTSPNEQFF
V gene: TRBV18; J gene: TRBJ2-1; CDR3 protein: CASSPLGLAGGPGEQFF
V gene: TRBV5-1; J gene: TRBJ2-7; CDR3 protein: CASSSVTHLHYEQYF
V gene: TRBV4-1; J gene: TRBJ2-1; CDR3 protein: CASSQVGGSSYNEQFF
V gene: TRBV7-2; J gene: TRBJ2-1; CDR3 protein: CASSFRSGLVYNEQFF